This T cell receptor (beta chain) is from a study of cytomegalovirus exposure and HLA in healthy donors. Note on this clone: Antigen unknown.

CDR1 is SGHRS, CDR2 YFSETQ, per germline. This CDR3 is built from 14 residues. Trimming took off 4 bases at V and 7 bases at J, with 14 bases between the two ends. Primers: 60 Vbeta forward and 13 Jbeta reverse. The data were produced by immunoSEQ multiplex PCR, yet TCRdb's version contains in-frame clones alone and is incomplete. The table records 110,000 to 150,000 clones, 65% to 85% of them present only once. Study-wide points: After further analysis at a later stage, 16,951 TCR beta sequences were associated with HLA alleles at 0.05 false discovery rate. Being indistinguishable, some V segments were excluded, TRBV6-2 and TRBV6-3 among them. Association of a missense DCLRE1C variant with TCR beta V- and J-gene trimming was reported in a later analysis. The study designated over 150 TCR beta chains cytomegalovirus-associated.

The clonotype originates from a man aged 25 to 45 in good health and CMV-seronegative. The sample taken for sequencing was PBMCs. This chain connects TRBV5-1 to TRBJ1-4; no firm D call. The CDR3 loop is CASSMRVGGEKLFF. DNA of the CDR3: TGCGCCAGCAGCATGAGGGTGGGAGGTGAAAAACTGTTTTTT. The full variable domain, with the rest looked up from reference TRBV5-1 and TRBJ1-4, is KAGVTQTPRYLIKTRGQQVTLSCSPISGHRSVSWYQQTPGQGLQFLFEYFSETQRNKGNFPGRFSGRQFSNSRSEMNVSTLELGDSALYLCASSMRVGGEKLFFGSGTQLSVL.